The source of this T cell receptor beta chain is a study of T cells and Merkel cell carcinoma outcomes (dated by TCRdb to the early 2020s). For the study in its entirety: The tumor T-cell repertoire, together with T-cell density, was examined as a predictor of clinical outcome in patients with Merkel cell carcinoma. Results the study describes overall, beyond this receptor: T-cell repertoire features combined with T-cell density were reported to predict clinical outcomes in Merkel cell carcinoma patients.

The germline V gene sets CDR1 to SGHAT and CDR2 to FQNNGV. There are 14 amino acids in the CDR3, from cysteine to phenylalanine inclusive. Only the CDR3 region is kept as DNA, spanning 42 bases read in frame from base 1. Trimming takes 8 bases from V and 12 bases from J, and the germline ends sit 25 bases apart. Receptor amplification or capture employed the immunoSEQ multiplex PCR assay. Not all clones reach the TCRdb copy of this immuneACCESS table, which keeps in-frame sequences only. Checked studies attribute under half of the gap to unresolved V genes and leave the rest unexplained. The sample table records about 1,500 clones; roughly 82% of these occur just once. Jointly, the top ten make up about an eighth of the sample. About this clone itself: Its antigen is currently not known. Nothing much larger sits one base from this clone, and base qualities are not available.

The samples were obtained from people who had Merkel cell carcinoma. The chain is encoded by TRBV11-2 joined to TRBJ1-1; TRBD1 is a weak D gene call, 5 bases matching. This receptor was taken from a human donor with Merkel cell carcinoma. The sequenced material came from tumor tissue from Merkel cell carcinoma. Read as DNA, the sequence is TGTGCCAGCTCATCCCTTAGGGGTATCTCTGTATCTTTCTTT. Translated, it reads CASSSLRGISVSFF. The full variable domain, completed from the reference TRBV11-2 and TRBJ1-1 proteins outside the CDR3, reads EAGVAQSPRYKIIEKRQSVAFWCNPISGHATLYWYQQILGQGPKLLIQFQNNGVVDDSQLPKDRFSAERLKGVDSTLKIQPAKLEDSAVYLCASSSLRGISVSFFGQGTRLTVV.